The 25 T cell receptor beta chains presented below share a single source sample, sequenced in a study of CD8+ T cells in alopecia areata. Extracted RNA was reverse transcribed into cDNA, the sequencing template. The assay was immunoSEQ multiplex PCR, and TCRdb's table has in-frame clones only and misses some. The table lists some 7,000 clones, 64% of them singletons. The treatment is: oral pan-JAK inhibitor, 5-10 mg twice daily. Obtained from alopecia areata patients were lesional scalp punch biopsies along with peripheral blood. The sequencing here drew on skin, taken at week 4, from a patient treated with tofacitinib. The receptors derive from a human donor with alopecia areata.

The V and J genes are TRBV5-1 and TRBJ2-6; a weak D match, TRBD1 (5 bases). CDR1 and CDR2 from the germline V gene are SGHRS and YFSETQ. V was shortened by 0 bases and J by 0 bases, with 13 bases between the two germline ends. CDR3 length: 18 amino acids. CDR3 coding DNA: TGCGCCAGCAGCTTGGGTGTGGTGGGGCCCTCTGGGGCCAACGTCCTGACTTTC. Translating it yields CASSLGVVGPSGANVLTF. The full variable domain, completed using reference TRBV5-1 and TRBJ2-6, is KAGVTQTPRYLIKTRGQQVTLSCSPISGHRSVSWYQQTPGQGLQFLFEYFSETQRNKGNFPGRFSGRQFSNSRSEMNVSTLELGDSALYLCASSLGVVGPSGANVLTFGAGSRLTVL.

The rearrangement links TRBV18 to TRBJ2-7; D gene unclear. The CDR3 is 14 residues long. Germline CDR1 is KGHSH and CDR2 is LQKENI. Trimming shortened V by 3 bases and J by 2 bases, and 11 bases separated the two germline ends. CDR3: CASSPRVRAYEQYF. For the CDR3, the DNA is TGTGCCAGCTCACCTAGGGTTAGAGCCTACGAGCAGTACTTC.

CDR3 amino acids: CASSSSGTLNTGELFF. CDR3 nucleotides: TGTGCCAGCAGTTCCTCCGGGACGTTGAACACCGGGGAGCTGTTTTTT. This sequence joins TRBV27 and TRBJ2-2, with D perhaps given as TRBD1 or TRBD2 (5 bases each). CDR3 size: 16 residues. The germline V and J ends were trimmed by 4 bases and 1 base, with 13 bases remaining between them. The V gene's germline CDR1 is MNHEY and CDR2 SMNVEV (reference sequence).

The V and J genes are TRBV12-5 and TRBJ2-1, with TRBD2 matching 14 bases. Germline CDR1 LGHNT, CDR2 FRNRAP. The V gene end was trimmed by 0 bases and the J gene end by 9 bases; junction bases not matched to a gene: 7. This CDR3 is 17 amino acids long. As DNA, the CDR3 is TGTGCTAGTGGTTTGGTACAGGGACTAGCGGGAGTCGGTGAGCAGTTCTTC. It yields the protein CASGLVQGLAGVGEQFF.

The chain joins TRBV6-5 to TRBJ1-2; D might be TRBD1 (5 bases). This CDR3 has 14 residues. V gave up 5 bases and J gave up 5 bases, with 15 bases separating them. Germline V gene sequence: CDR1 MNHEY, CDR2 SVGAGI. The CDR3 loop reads CASSSQGGGYGYTF. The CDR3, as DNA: TGTGCCAGCAGTAGTCAGGGAGGTGGGTATGGCTACACCTTC.

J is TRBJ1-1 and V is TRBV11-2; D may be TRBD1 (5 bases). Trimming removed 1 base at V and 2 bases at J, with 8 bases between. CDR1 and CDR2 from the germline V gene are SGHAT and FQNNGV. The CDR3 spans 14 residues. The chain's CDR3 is CASSLAGLNTEAFF. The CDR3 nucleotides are TGTGCCAGCAGCTTAGCAGGGCTTAACACTGAAGCTTTCTTT.

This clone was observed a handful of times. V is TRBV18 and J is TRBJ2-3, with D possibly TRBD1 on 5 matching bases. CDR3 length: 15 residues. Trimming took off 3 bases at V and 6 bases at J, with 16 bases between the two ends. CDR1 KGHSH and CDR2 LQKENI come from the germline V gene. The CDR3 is CASSPWVTELDTQYF. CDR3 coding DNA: TGTGCCAGCTCACCGTGGGTGACAGAACTTGATACGCAGTATTTT. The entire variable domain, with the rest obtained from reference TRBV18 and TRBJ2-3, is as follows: NAGVMQNPRHLVRRRGQEARLRCSPMKGHSHVYWYRQLPEEGLKFMVYLQKENIIDESGMPKERFSAEFPKEGPSILRIQQVVRGDSAAYFCASSPWVTELDTQYFGPGTRLTVL.

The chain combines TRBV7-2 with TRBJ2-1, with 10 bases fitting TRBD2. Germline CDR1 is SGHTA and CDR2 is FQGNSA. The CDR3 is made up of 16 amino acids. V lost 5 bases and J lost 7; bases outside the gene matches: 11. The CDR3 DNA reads TGTGCCAGCAGCGCAATAAGCGGGAGGGCCTTGAATGAGCAGTTCTTC. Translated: CASSAISGRALNEQFF.

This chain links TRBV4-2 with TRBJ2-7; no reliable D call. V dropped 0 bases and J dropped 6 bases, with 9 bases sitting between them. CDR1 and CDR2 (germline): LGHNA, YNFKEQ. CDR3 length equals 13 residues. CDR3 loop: CASSQDIFGEQYF. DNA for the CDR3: TGTGCCAGCAGCCAAGATATCTTTGGCGAGCAGTACTTC.

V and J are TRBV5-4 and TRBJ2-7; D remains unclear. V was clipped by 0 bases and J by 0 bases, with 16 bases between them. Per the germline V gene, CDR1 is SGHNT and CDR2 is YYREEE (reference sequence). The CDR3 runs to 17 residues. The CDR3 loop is CASSLAMGSRTSYEQYF. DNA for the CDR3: TGTGCCAGCAGCTTGGCCATGGGCAGCCGAACCTCCTACGAGCAGTACTTC.

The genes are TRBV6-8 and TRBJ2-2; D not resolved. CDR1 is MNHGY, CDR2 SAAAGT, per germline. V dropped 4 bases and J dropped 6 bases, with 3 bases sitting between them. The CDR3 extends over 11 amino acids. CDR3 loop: CASSSSGELFF. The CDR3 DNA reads TGTGCCAGCAGTTCCTCCGGGGAGCTGTTTTTT.

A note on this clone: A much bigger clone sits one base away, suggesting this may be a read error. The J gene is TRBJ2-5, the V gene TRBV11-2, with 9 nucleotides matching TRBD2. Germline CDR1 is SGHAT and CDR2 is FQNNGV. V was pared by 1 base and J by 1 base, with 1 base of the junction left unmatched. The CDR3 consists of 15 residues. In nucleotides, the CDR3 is TGTGCCAGCAGCTTAGGCGGGGGGGCCCAAGAGACCCAGTACTTC. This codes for CASSLGGGAQETQYF.

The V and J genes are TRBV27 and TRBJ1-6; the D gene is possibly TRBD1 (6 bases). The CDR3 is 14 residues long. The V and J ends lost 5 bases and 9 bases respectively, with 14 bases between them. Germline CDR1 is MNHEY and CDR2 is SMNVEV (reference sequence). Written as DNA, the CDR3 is TGTGCCAGCAGTATACAGGGTGGAAGTTCACCCCTCCACTTT. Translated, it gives CASSIQGGSSPLHF.

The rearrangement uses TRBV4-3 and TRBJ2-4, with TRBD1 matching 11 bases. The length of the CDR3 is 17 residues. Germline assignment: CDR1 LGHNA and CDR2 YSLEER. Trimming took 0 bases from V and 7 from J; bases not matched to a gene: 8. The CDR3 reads CASSQDYGTGGMNIQYF. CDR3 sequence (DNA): TGCGCCAGCAGCCAAGATTACGGGACAGGGGGTATGAACATTCAGTACTTC.

This chain's CDR3 is CASSSHSPIPMNTEAFF. CDR3 coding DNA: TGTGCCAGCAGTTCGCACTCACCCATCCCTATGAACACTGAAGCTTTCTTT. The V gene is TRBV27, the J gene TRBJ1-1, with D unclear. CDR1 and CDR2 from the germline V gene are MNHEY and SMNVEV (reference sequence). With 4 bases removed from V and 0 bases from J, the gap between germline ends came to 18 bases. This CDR3 comprises 17 residues.

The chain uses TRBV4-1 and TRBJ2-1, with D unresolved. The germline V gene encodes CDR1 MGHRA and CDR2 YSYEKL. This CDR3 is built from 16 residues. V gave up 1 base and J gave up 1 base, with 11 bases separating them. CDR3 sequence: CASSQVDIISYNEQFF. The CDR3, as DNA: TGCGCCAGCAGCCAAGTTGACATTATTTCCTACAATGAGCAGTTCTTC.

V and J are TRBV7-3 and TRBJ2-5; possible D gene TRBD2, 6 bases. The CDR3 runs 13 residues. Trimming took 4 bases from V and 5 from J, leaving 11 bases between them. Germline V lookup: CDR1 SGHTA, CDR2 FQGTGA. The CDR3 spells CASSSAGRETQYF. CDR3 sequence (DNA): TGTGCCAGCAGCTCCGCTGGGAGGGAGACCCAGTACTTC.

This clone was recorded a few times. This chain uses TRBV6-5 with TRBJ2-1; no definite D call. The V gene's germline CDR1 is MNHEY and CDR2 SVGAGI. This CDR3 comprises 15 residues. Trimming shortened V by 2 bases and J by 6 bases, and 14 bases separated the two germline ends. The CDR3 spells CASSYPPGYGNEQFF. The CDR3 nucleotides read TGTGCCAGCAGTTACCCTCCAGGATACGGCAATGAGCAGTTCTTC.

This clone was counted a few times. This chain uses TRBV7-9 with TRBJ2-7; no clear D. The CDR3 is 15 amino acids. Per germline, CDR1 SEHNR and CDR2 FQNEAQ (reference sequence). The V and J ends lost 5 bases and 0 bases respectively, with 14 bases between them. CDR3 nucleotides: TGTGCCAGCAGCGTCGACATGACCTACTCCTACGAGCAGTACTTC. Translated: CASSVDMTYSYEQYF.

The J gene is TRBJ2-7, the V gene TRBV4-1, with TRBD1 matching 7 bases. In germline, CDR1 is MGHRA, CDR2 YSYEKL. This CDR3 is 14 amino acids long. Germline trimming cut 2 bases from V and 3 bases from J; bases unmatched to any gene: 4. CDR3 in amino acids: CASSQSGQNYEQYF. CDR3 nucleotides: TGCGCCAGCAGCCAATCGGGACAGAACTACGAGCAGTACTTC.

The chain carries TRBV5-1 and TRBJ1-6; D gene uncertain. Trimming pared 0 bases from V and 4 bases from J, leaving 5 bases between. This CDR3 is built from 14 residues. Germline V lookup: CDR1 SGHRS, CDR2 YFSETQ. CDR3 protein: CASSLGQYNSPLHF. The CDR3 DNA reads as TGCGCCAGCAGCTTGGGACAATATAATTCACCCCTCCACTTT.

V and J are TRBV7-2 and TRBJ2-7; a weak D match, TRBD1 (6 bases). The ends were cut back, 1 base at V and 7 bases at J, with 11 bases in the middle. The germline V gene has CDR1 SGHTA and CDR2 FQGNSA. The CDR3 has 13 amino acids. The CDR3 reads CASSLDAGEEQYF. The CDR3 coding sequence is TGTGCCAGCAGCTTAGATGCAGGGGAGGAGCAGTACTTC.

The CDR3 loop is CASSLEVAGLHYEQYF. The CDR3 DNA reads as TGTGCCAGCAGCTTAGAGGTAGCGGGGCTCCACTACGAGCAGTACTTC. The chain links TRBV7-2 to TRBJ2-7; 8 bases are shared with TRBD2. J lost 3 bases, V lost 1 base, and 8 bases had no gene match. This CDR3 spans 16 amino acids. CDR1 SGHTA and CDR2 FQGNSA come from the germline V gene.

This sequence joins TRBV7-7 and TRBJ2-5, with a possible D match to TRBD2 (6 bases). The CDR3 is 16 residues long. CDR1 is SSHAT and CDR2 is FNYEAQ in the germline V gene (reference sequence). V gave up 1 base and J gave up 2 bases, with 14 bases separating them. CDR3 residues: CASSLGYSGDQETQYF. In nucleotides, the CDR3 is TGTGCCAGCAGCTTAGGGTATTCGGGGGATCAAGAGACCCAGTACTTC.

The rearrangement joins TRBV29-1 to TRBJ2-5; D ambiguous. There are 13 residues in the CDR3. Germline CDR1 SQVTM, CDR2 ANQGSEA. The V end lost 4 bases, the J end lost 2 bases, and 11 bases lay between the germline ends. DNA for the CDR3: TGCAGCGTTGGGAGACTGCCACAAGAGACCCAGTACTTC. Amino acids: CSVGRLPQETQYF.